The 20 T cell receptor beta chains presented below share a single source sample, sequenced in a study of CD8+ T cells in alopecia areata. Documented treatment: oral pan-JAK inhibitor, 5-10 mg twice daily. Peripheral blood, together with lesional scalp punch biopsies, was collected from alopecia areata patients. Extraction of RNA preceded its reverse transcription into cDNA, which served as the sequencing template. Produced via immunoSEQ multiplex PCR; TCRdb's table is partial and in-frame only. The profile shows around 19,000 clones, 59% of them singletons. The specimen was skin, collected at week 4, from a patient treated with tofacitinib. The origin of the receptors is a human donor with alopecia areata.

The chain links TRBV6-5 to TRBJ1-2; unclear D gene. The CDR3 spans 14 residues. V was clipped by 5 bases and J by 4 bases, with 14 bases between them. Germline CDR1 MNHEY, CDR2 SVGAGI. CDR3 bases: TGTGCCAGCAGTGAAGGGAGCGCGGCCTATGGCTACACCTTC. This translates into CASSEGSAAYGYTF.

CDR3 sequence: CASSFGGDYEQYF. In DNA form, the CDR3 reads TGTGCCAGCAGCTTCGGGGGGGACTACGAGCAGTACTTC. The rearrangement joins TRBV11-2 to TRBJ2-7; 8 positions match TRBD2. This CDR3 spans 13 amino acids. Germline loops: CDR1 SGHAT, CDR2 FQNNGV. The V gene end was trimmed by 3 bases and the J gene end by 3 bases; junction bases not matched to a gene: 1.

Only one count was recorded for this clone. The chain carries TRBV28 and TRBJ2-7; the match to TRBD1 covers 7 bases. From germline, CDR1 is MDHEN and CDR2 SYDVKM. The CDR3 covers 15 residues. With 8 bases clipped from V and 4 bases from J, the junction kept 14 bases outside the gene matches. CDR3 loop: CASARARTGRYEQYF. For the CDR3, the DNA is TGTGCCAGCGCTAGAGCTCGGACAGGAAGGTACGAGCAGTACTTC.

V gene TRBV18 combines with J gene TRBJ2-5; 11 bases are shared with TRBD1. The ends lost 3 bases at V and 4 bases at J; junction bases unmatched: 1. This CDR3 has 14 residues. Germline CDR1 reads KGHSH; CDR2 reads LQKENI. CDR3 nucleotides: TGTGCCAGCTCACCCGGGACAGGGGGAGAGACCCAGTACTTC. Residues: CASSPGTGGETQYF. The entire variable domain, with the rest obtained from reference TRBV18 and TRBJ2-5, is as follows: NAGVMQNPRHLVRRRGQEARLRCSPMKGHSHVYWYRQLPEEGLKFMVYLQKENIIDESGMPKERFSAEFPKEGPSILRIQQVVRGDSAAYFCASSPGTGGETQYFGPGTRLLVL.

The chain employs TRBV19 and TRBJ2-2, with TRBD2 as a possible D gene (6 bases). Germline lookup yields CDR1 LNHDA and CDR2 SQIVND (reference sequence). V was trimmed by 10 bases and J by 8 bases, leaving 20 bases between them. The CDR3 covers 14 residues. The CDR3 DNA sequence: TGTGCCACCCACGGGGGATCCGACTTAGGGGAGCTGTTTTTT. It is translated as CATHGGSDLGELFF.

In this sample, this clone turned up a few times. The CDR3 DNA reads as TGTGCCAGCAGCCGCCCAATGGCGGGGGGGCACTATGAGCAGTTCTTC. Amino acids: CASSRPMAGGHYEQFF. The genes are TRBV11-3 and TRBJ2-1; 9 nucleotides match TRBD2. Germline V gives CDR1 SGHNT, CDR2 YENEEA. The CDR3 contains 16 residues. J gave up 8 bases and V 5 bases, and 13 bases lay outside the gene matches.

This clone was detected a few times. V usage is TRBV28 and J usage is TRBJ1-4, with TRBD1 as a possible D gene (6 bases). Trimming stripped 10 bases from V and 3 bases from J, with 12 bases between. This CDR3 has 13 amino acids. Germline V gene data show CDR1 as MDHEN and CDR2 as SYDVKM. For the CDR3, the DNA is TGTGCCATCCACTCAGGGGCTAATGAAAAACTGTTTTTT. This translates into CAIHSGANEKLFF.

This clone has more than one count but fewer than ten. This may stem from a read error, because a much larger clone lies one nucleotide away. The chain couples TRBV4-1 to TRBJ1-1; the D gene is possibly TRBD1 (5 bases). Germline CDR1 reads MGHRA; CDR2 reads YSYEKL. Trimming cost V 0 bases and J 11 bases, with 16 bases left between them. CDR3 length equals 14 residues. As DNA, the CDR3 is TGCGCCAGCAGCCAAGAAAACTTGGGGACCGGTGCTTTCTTT. Translation gives CASSQENLGTGAFF.

The genes are TRBV4-1 and TRBJ2-2; D unclear. With 3 bases removed from V and 3 bases from J, the gap between germline ends came to 11 bases. This CDR3 contains 15 residues. Germline CDR1 is MGHRA and CDR2 is YSYEKL. The CDR3 spells CASSHSFFDTGELFF. The CDR3, as DNA: TGCGCCAGCAGCCATAGTTTTTTTGACACCGGGGAGCTGTTTTTT.

The chain couples TRBV29-1 to TRBJ2-7, with D perhaps TRBD1 (6 bases). The germline V gene has CDR1 SQVTM and CDR2 ANQGSEA. CDR3 length: 14 residues. V was clipped by 4 bases and J by 2 bases, with 15 bases between them. In DNA form, the CDR3 reads TGCAGCGTTGCCCAGGGGTCCGGGGCCTACGAGCAGTACTTC. Translating gives CSVAQGSGAYEQYF.

Here the CDR3 reads CRQPGKQYF. CDR3 in DNA: TGCAGACAACCCGGAAAGCAGTACTTC. The genes are TRBV29-1 and TRBJ2-7, with D uncertain. From germline, CDR1 is SQVTM and CDR2 ANQGSEA. The CDR3 consists of 9 residues.

CDR3 sequence: CASSLARGRGLEGYTF. The CDR3 DNA reads as TGTGCCAGCAGCTTAGCCAGGGGACGAGGGTTAGAAGGCTACACCTTC. This chain uses TRBV7-2 with TRBJ1-2, with a weak D call TRBD1 (6 bases). CDR1 and CDR2 (germline): SGHTA, FQGNSA. Trimming pared 0 bases from V and 8 bases from J, leaving 19 bases between. The CDR3 has 16 residues.

This clone occurred a few times. The V gene is TRBV5-1, the J gene TRBJ2-7; D ambiguous. V dropped 3 bases and J dropped 2 bases, with 12 bases sitting between them. The CDR3 has 14 amino acids. From germline, CDR1 is SGHRS and CDR2 YFSETQ. The CDR3 loop is CASSYGAGAYEQYF. CDR3 in DNA: TGCGCCAGCAGCTATGGAGCCGGAGCCTACGAGCAGTACTTC.

The V gene is TRBV5-1, the J gene TRBJ2-7, with 7 bases fitting TRBD1. Germline assignment: CDR1 SGHRS and CDR2 YFSETQ. This CDR3 has 14 residues. The trim removed 4 bases at V and 1 base at J, leaving 5 bases unmatched. This CDR3 reads CASSPQTGSYEQYF. The CDR3 bases are TGCGCCAGCAGCCCTCAGACAGGGTCCTACGAGCAGTACTTC.

The chain is built from TRBV28 and TRBJ2-3; maybe TRBD2 (5 bases). In germline, CDR1 is MDHEN, CDR2 SYDVKM. Trimming cost V 5 bases and J 1 base, with 13 bases left between them. This CDR3 spans 15 amino acids. As DNA, the CDR3 is TGTGCCAGCAGTCCCTCTGACGGGGGCACAGATACGCAGTATTTT. This gives the protein CASSPSDGGTDTQYF.

J is TRBJ1-1 and V is TRBV28, with D possibly TRBD1 on 5 matching bases. The V end was cut by 3 bases, the J end by 3 bases, with 20 bases between. CDR3 size: 17 residues. CDR1 is MDHEN, CDR2 SYDVKM, per germline. CDR3 nucleotides: TGTGCCAGCAGTTTCCCCATCAAGGGGCTGACTGACACTGAAGCTTTCTTT. Amino acids: CASSFPIKGLTDTEAFF.

Worth noting for this clone: The sample contains more than one DNA sequence encoding this CDR3. V usage is TRBV7-3 and J usage is TRBJ1-1; 8 positions match TRBD1. After removal of 6 bases from V and 3 bases from J, the junction contained 3 bases not matched to a gene. Germline CDR1 SGHTA, CDR2 FQGTGA. The CDR3 consists of 13 residues. CDR3 in DNA: TGTGCCAGCAGTTCACAGGGGGACACTGAAGCTTTCTTT. Translation gives CASSSQGDTEAFF.

This sequence joins TRBV4-1 and TRBJ1-1; 12 bases match TRBD1. V lost 1 base and J lost 9; bases outside the gene matches: 6. CDR1 and CDR2 (germline): MGHRA, YSYEKL. The CDR3 runs to 15 residues. This chain's CDR3 is CASSQGSGTGGKAFF. In DNA, the CDR3 is TGCGCCAGCAGCCAAGGCTCCGGGACAGGGGGCAAAGCTTTCTTT.

V and J are TRBV2 and TRBJ1-2; D remains ambiguous. V lost 7 bases and J lost 8, with 17 bases in between. Germline V gives CDR1 SNHLY, CDR2 FYNNEI. CDR3 size: 13 residues. CDR3 sequence: CASTQMVARGYTF. The CDR3 DNA reads as TGTGCCAGCACCCAGATGGTGGCACGAGGCTACACCTTC. The whole variable domain, filled in from reference TRBV2 and TRBJ1-2, reads EPEVTQTPSHQVTQMGQEVILRCVPISNHLYFYWYRQILGQKVEFLVSFYNNEISEKSEIFDDQFSVERPDGSNFTLKIRSTKLEDSAMYFCASTQMVARGYTFGSGTRLTVV.

The V and J genes are TRBV6-1 and TRBJ1-1; no reliable D call. Germline V gene sequence: CDR1 MNHNS, CDR2 SASEGT. Between the trimmed V and J ends, which lost 6 bases and 3 bases, there was a span of 8 bases. The CDR3 spans 12 residues. The CDR3 is CASRKRDTEAFF. CDR3 nucleotide sequence: TGTGCCAGCAGGAAACGGGACACTGAAGCTTTCTTT.